The 32 T cell receptor beta chains given below trace back to one sample, sequenced in a study of T cells in Graves' hyperthyroidism and ophthalmopathy. It was RNA transcripts that yielded the amplified TCR beta CDR3 regions. HTBI primers drove first-round RT-PCR of the TCR CDR3. Each CDR3 protein is one row after TCRdb ran MiXCR on the multiplex PCR reads. The sample lists under 750,000 distinct CDR3 sequences, around a sixth occurring once. Sequencing was done on a sample of blood. The receptors shown here come from a woman aged 45-65 years with Graves' hyperthyroidism that later progressed to Graves' ophthalmopathy.

This rearrangement joins TRBV5-1 to TRBJ2-1; D may be TRBD1 or TRBD2 (5 bases each). The germline V gene encodes CDR1 SGHRS and CDR2 YFSETQ. CDR3 size: 15 residues. Deletions cut 0 bases from V and 2 bases from J, with 9 bases between. The CDR3 protein is CASSLEGETYNEQFF. The CDR3 DNA reads as TGCGCCAGCAGCTTGGAAGGGGAGACCTACAATGAGCAGTTCTTC.

This chain links TRBV2 with TRBJ1-4; a weak D match, TRBD1 (5 bases). CDR1 and CDR2 from the germline V gene are SNHLY and FYNNEI. The CDR3 runs to 14 residues. The V end was cut by 1 base, the J end by 7 bases, with 10 bases between. CDR3 in amino acids: CASSEGGMSEKLFF. The CDR3 region has the DNA TGTGCCAGCAGTGAAGGGGGGATGAGTGAAAAACTGTTTTTT.

The J gene is TRBJ1-5, the V gene TRBV6-2 or TRBV6-3; no reliable D call. Germline V gene sequence: CDR1 MNHEY, CDR2 SVGEGT. This CDR3 has 16 residues. V lost 5 bases and J lost 4, with 18 bases in between. In DNA form, the CDR3 reads TGTGCCAGCAGTATATTGGACCCCTGGGATAATCAGCCCCAGCATTTT. Translating gives CASSILDPWDNQPQHF.

The V call is TRBV6-1, the J call TRBJ1-5; tentatively, D is TRBD1 (5 bases). Germline CDR1 reads MNHNS; CDR2 reads SASEGT. The CDR3 covers 16 residues. V gave up 6 bases and J gave up 4 bases, with 19 bases separating them. The DNA of the CDR3 is TGTGCCAGCAGCAGGACCGGGGGAGGTACAAATCAGCCCCAGCATTTT. This codes for CASSRTGGGTNQPQHF.

This clonotype was counted between two and nine times. This chain joins TRBV4-1 and TRBJ2-7; tentative D call: TRBD2 (5 bases). The germline V gene encodes CDR1 MGHRA and CDR2 YSYEKL. The ends were cut back, 2 bases at V and 4 bases at J, with 15 bases in the middle. The CDR3 has 15 residues. CDR3 coding DNA: TGCGCCAGCAGCCAACCGGGAAACCGTGGTTACGAGCAGTACTTC. Amino acids: CASSQPGNRGYEQYF.

The chain links TRBV6-1 to TRBJ1-5; D remains unclear. The CDR3 contains 14 residues. In germline, CDR1 is MNHNS, CDR2 SASEGT. Trimming cost V 5 bases and J 4 bases, with 12 bases left between them. This chain's CDR3 is CASSSAYVNQPQHF. Written as DNA, the CDR3 is TGTGCCAGCAGTTCCGCTTACGTAAATCAGCCCCAGCATTTT.

This clonotype was seen more than once but under ten times. V usage is TRBV3-1 and J usage is TRBJ1-4, with D unresolved. V dropped 1 base and J dropped 8 bases, with 14 bases sitting between them. There are 15 residues in the CDR3. Germline V gene data show CDR1 as LGHDT and CDR2 as YNNKEL (reference sequence). The CDR3, as DNA: TGTGCCAGCAGCCAAGCAAACAGTGGTTTGGAAAAACTGTTTTTT. Its protein is CASSQANSGLEKLFF.

This clonotype was seen a handful of times. CDR3 DNA: TGTGCCATCAGTGACCCCGAAAAGGCAGATACGCAGTATTTT. It yields the protein CAISDPEKADTQYF. The chain recombines TRBV10-3 with TRBJ2-3, with unresolved D. The germline V gene has CDR1 ENHRY and CDR2 SYGVKD. V was clipped by 3 bases and J by 4 bases, with 11 bases between them. The CDR3 has 14 amino acids.

This clonotype turned up a few times. The chain carries TRBV20-1 and TRBJ2-7, with D possibly matching TRBD2 (6 bases). This CDR3 comprises 13 residues. V gave up 6 bases and J gave up 0 bases, with 12 bases separating them. CDR1 and CDR2 from the germline V gene are DFQATT and SNEGSKA (reference sequence). This chain's CDR3 is CSAPGRFSYEQYF. The CDR3, as DNA: TGCAGTGCCCCGGGGAGGTTCTCCTACGAGCAGTACTTC.

This clonotype turned up a few times. The chain has TRBV3-1 and TRBJ1-5; no definite D call. Per the germline V gene, CDR1 is LGHDT and CDR2 is YNNKEL (reference sequence). The germline V and J ends were trimmed by 1 base and 3 bases, with 4 bases remaining between them. The CDR3 spans 13 residues. The DNA of the CDR3 is TGTGCCAGCAGCCAAGCGGACAATCAGCCCCAGCATTTT. The encoded protein is CASSQADNQPQHF.

This chain joins TRBV20-1 and TRBJ1-1; TRBD1 matches at 9 bases. V trimming: 0 bases; J trimming: 7 bases; junction bases outside the gene matches: 3. This CDR3 comprises 13 residues. The germline V gene has CDR1 DFQATT and CDR2 SNEGSKA (reference sequence). As DNA, the CDR3 is TGCAGTGCTAGAGAAGGGACAGGGATTGAAGCTTTCTTT. Protein sequence: CSAREGTGIEAFF.

Ten or more counts support this clonotype. The V gene is TRBV2, the J gene TRBJ1-2, with 7 bases identical to TRBD1. The V gene's germline CDR1 is SNHLY and CDR2 FYNNEI. The CDR3 runs to 13 residues. V dropped 6 bases and J dropped 7; count of bases not matched to a gene: 8. The CDR3 DNA follows: TGTGCCAGCAGAGGGGGACAGCTCTCTGGCTACACCTTC. Residues: CASRGGQLSGYTF. Together with reference TRBV2 and TRBJ1-2, the CDR3 gives the full variable domain: EPEVTQTPSHQVTQMGQEVILRCVPISNHLYFYWYRQILGQKVEFLVSFYNNEISEKSEIFDDQFSVERPDGSNFTLKIRSTKLEDSAMYFCASRGGQLSGYTFGSGTRLTVV.

This rearrangement joins TRBV19 to TRBJ2-1; 10 bases map to TRBD2. Germline assignment: CDR1 LNHDA and CDR2 SQIVND (reference sequence). CDR3 length: 17 amino acids. Germline trimming cut 2 bases from V and 7 bases from J; bases unmatched to any gene: 11. The CDR3 DNA sequence: TGTGCCAGTAGTATAATTGGCCTAGCGGGGGAGTTAAATGAGCAGTTCTTC. As protein: CASSIIGLAGELNEQFF. The variable domain in full, completed from reference TRBV19 and TRBJ2-1, reads DGGITQSPKYLFRKEGQNVTLSCEQNLNHDAMYWYRQDPGQGLRLIYYSQIVNDFQKGDIAEGYSVSREKKESFPLTVTSAQKNPTAFYLCASSIIGLAGELNEQFFGPGTRLTVL.

This clonotype was observed a few times. The chain is built from TRBV20-1 and TRBJ2-7, with TRBD2 matching 12 bases. J gave up 2 bases and V 0 bases, and 11 bases lay outside the gene matches. Germline-derived CDR1 and CDR2 are DFQATT and SNEGSKA (reference sequence). CDR3 length equals 18 residues. In nucleotides, the CDR3 is TGCAGTGCTAGAGACCGAGATGGGACTAGCGGGCCCCCCTACGAGCAGTACTTC. This gives the protein CSARDRDGTSGPPYEQYF.

This clonotype came up once. The rearrangement links TRBV6-2 or TRBV6-3 to TRBJ1-1; no clear D. There are 13 residues in the CDR3. The V and J ends lost 6 bases and 10 bases respectively, with 18 bases between them. The germline CDR1 and CDR2 sequences are MNHEY and SVGEGT. CDR3 in amino acids: CASRENVELGAFF. For the CDR3, the DNA is TGTGCCAGCAGGGAGAATGTGGAACTAGGAGCTTTCTTT.

This clonotype was recorded at least ten times. This chain connects TRBV18 to TRBJ1-2, with D maybe TRBD1 (5 bases). Germline CDR1 reads KGHSH; CDR2 reads LQKENI. CDR3 size: 13 residues. The germline V and J ends were trimmed by 4 bases and 8 bases, with 14 bases remaining between them. The CDR3 coding sequence is TGTGCCAGCTCACTTAGGGACTTGGAGGGCTACACCTTC. It codes for CASSLRDLEGYTF.

The chain uses TRBV19 and TRBJ2-5, with D perhaps given as TRBD1 or TRBD2 (6 bases each). The CDR3 extends over 15 amino acids. Between the trimmed V and J ends, which lost 2 bases and 5 bases, there was a span of 15 bases. Germline loops: CDR1 LNHDA, CDR2 SQIVND (reference sequence). The CDR3 spells CASSIPGHGGETQYF. CDR3 DNA: TGTGCCAGTAGTATACCGGGACATGGGGGGGAGACCCAGTACTTC.

This clonotype was detected a few times. The chain uses TRBV30 and TRBJ1-6; D is unclear. V dropped 0 bases and J dropped 10 bases, with 10 bases sitting between them. The CDR3 loop spans 13 amino acids. CDR1 and CDR2 (germline): GTSNPN, SVGIG (reference sequence). This chain's CDR3 is CAWSVTLGSPLHF. DNA for the CDR3: TGTGCCTGGAGTGTAACGCTGGGGTCACCCCTCCACTTT.

Regarding this clonotype: This clone may be a read error of a much larger clone one base away. The chain combines TRBV2 with TRBJ1-4, with 7 positions matching TRBD1. The CDR3 consists of 15 residues. The germline gives CDR1 SNHLY, CDR2 FYNNEI. V dropped 6 bases and J dropped 4; count of bases not matched to a gene: 8. This CDR3 is CASRDGDSINEKLFF. DNA for the CDR3: TGTGCCAGCAGGGACGGGGACAGTATTAATGAAAAACTGTTTTTT.

This sequence joins TRBV6-1 and TRBJ1-1; 7 bases align to TRBD1. The CDR3 spans 13 residues. Germline CDR1 MNHNS, CDR2 SASEGT. Germline trimming cut 9 bases from V and 1 base from J; bases unmatched to any gene: 5. In nucleotides, the CDR3 is TGTGCCAGTCTCCGGGACAGGAACACTGAAGCTTTCTTT. Protein product: CASLRDRNTEAFF.

J is TRBJ2-5 and V is TRBV19; 7 bases agree with TRBD1. This CDR3 has 16 amino acids. CDR1 and CDR2 (germline): LNHDA, SQIVND (reference sequence). V was clipped by 4 bases and J by 0 bases; unmatched bases: 8. The CDR3 reads CASSTRTGTYQETQYF. CDR3 nucleotides: TGTGCCAGTAGTACACGGACAGGCACCTACCAAGAGACCCAGTACTTC.

The gene calls are TRBV9 and TRBJ2-2; a weak D match, TRBD1 (7 bases). V lost 3 bases, J lost 1 base, and 13 bases lay in between. In germline, CDR1 is SGDLS, CDR2 YYNGEE. The CDR3 extends over 16 amino acids. The CDR3 protein is CASSAPQGGNTGELFF. In nucleotides, the CDR3 is TGTGCCAGCAGCGCACCCCAGGGGGGGAACACCGGGGAGCTGTTTTTT.

This clonotype was seen only a few times. The V and J genes are TRBV7-9 and TRBJ2-3; no definite D call. The CDR3 runs 15 residues. CDR1 and CDR2 from the germline V gene are SEHNR and FQNEAQ (reference sequence). The V end lost 3 bases, the J end lost 1 base, and 11 bases lay between the germline ends. The CDR3 DNA follows: TGTGCCAGCAGCTTTTCACTTGCGGGCACAGATACGCAGTATTTT. It translates to CASSFSLAGTDTQYF. Using reference TRBV7-9 and TRBJ2-3 for the parts outside the CDR3, the full variable domain is DTGVSQNPRHKITKRGQNVTFRCDPISEHNRLYWYRQTLGQGPEFLTYFQNEAQLEKSRLLSDRFSAERPKGSFSTLEIQRTEQGDSAMYLCASSFSLAGTDTQYFGPGTRLTVL.

This clonotype has only a few counts. The gene calls are TRBV20-1 and TRBJ2-3; the match to TRBD2 covers 8 bases. The CDR3 has 15 amino acids. CDR1 is DFQATT and CDR2 is SNEGSKA in the germline V gene (reference sequence). The ends lost 2 bases at V and 0 bases at J; junction bases unmatched: 4. CDR3 DNA: TGCAGTGCTAGATCTCCTAGCGGGAGCACAGATACGCAGTATTTT. It is translated as CSARSPSGSTDTQYF.

This clonotype was observed at least ten times. The V and J genes are TRBV20-1 and TRBJ1-1; 7 positions match TRBD1. Germline V gives CDR1 DFQATT, CDR2 SNEGSKA (reference sequence). CDR3 size: 16 residues. V gave up 0 bases and J gave up 3 bases; unmatched junction bases: 10. CDR3 amino acids: CSARDEQGRVDTEAFF. For the CDR3, the DNA is TGCAGTGCTAGAGATGAACAGGGGAGGGTAGACACTGAAGCTTTCTTT.

This clonotype appeared many times. The chain joins TRBV14 to TRBJ2-2; 7 nucleotides agree with TRBD2. Trimming removed 1 base from V and 7 bases from J; junction bases left unmatched: 6. The CDR3 runs to 15 residues. Germline-derived CDR1 and CDR2 are SGHDN and FVKESK. The CDR3 is CASSQVPRTSGELFF. DNA of the CDR3: TGTGCCAGCAGCCAAGTGCCCCGGACTAGCGGGGAGCTGTTTTTT.

V and J are TRBV6-6 and TRBJ1-6, with TRBD1 matching over 9 bases. J was trimmed by 7 bases and V by 0 bases; bases with no gene match: 1. The CDR3 consists of 15 residues. Looked up from germline, CDR1 is MNHNY and CDR2 is SVGAGI (reference sequence). The CDR3 DNA is TGTGCCAGCAGTTACTCGGGGACAGGGAATTCACCCCTCCACTTT. Translated, it gives CASSYSGTGNSPLHF.

The V call is TRBV9, the J call TRBJ2-5; TRBD1 might be the D (6 bases). Deletions cut 3 bases from V and 0 bases from J, with 15 bases between. CDR1 and CDR2 (germline): SGDLS, YYNGEE. CDR3 size: 16 residues. The CDR3 coding sequence is TGTGCCAGCAGCGCGTTCTACGGGGACAACCAAGAGACCCAGTACTTC. Translation: CASSAFYGDNQETQYF.

Worth noting for this clonotype: A much larger clone lies one base from this, so it may be a read error. The chain couples TRBV10-2 to TRBJ2-7; D uncertain. The CDR3 has 13 residues. In germline, CDR1 is WSHSY, CDR2 SAAADI. The V end was cut by 2 bases, the J end by 0 bases, with 5 bases between. CDR3 in DNA: TGCGCCAGCAGTGAGGGCTTCTCCTACGAGCAGTACTTC. Its protein product is CASSEGFSYEQYF.

The V and J genes are TRBV12-3 or TRBV12-4 and TRBJ1-6; D call uncertain. CDR3 length: 12 amino acids. V shed 2 bases and J shed 10 bases, with 6 bases lying between them. The CDR3 DNA reads TGTGCCAGCAGTTTACACGGGTCACCCCTCCACTTT. Protein: CASSLHGSPLHF.

This clonotype was seen a handful of times. V and J are TRBV5-4 and TRBJ1-1, with TRBD1 matching over 7 bases. The CDR3 loop spans 13 amino acids. Looked up from germline, CDR1 is SGHNT and CDR2 is YYREEE (reference sequence). After removal of 4 bases from V and 3 bases from J, the junction contained 3 bases not matched to a gene. CDR3 nucleotide sequence: TGTGCCAGCAGCAGGACAGGCCACACTGAAGCTTTCTTT. This codes for CASSRTGHTEAFF. The variable domain in full, with the rest retrieved from reference TRBV5-4 and TRBJ1-1, is ETGVTQSPTHLIKTRGQQVTLRCSSQSGHNTVSWYQQALGQGPQFIFQYYREEENGRGNFPPRFSGLQFPNYSSELNVNALELDDSALYLCASSRTGHTEAFFGQGTRLTVV.

The V and J genes are TRBV4-1 and TRBJ2-7; 14 bases are shared with TRBD2. Germline V gene data show CDR1 as MGHRA and CDR2 as YSYEKL. With 0 bases clipped from V and 4 bases from J, the junction kept 5 bases outside the gene matches. The CDR3 sequence is 17 residues long. CDR3 DNA sequence: TGCGCCAGCAGCCAAGACGAGACTAGCGGGGGGGCTTACGAGCAGTACTTC. Amino acids: CASSQDETSGGAYEQYF.